This T cell receptor (beta chain) was profiled in a study of tumor-infiltrating lymphocytes in oesophageal squamous cell carcinoma. Notes on this clonotype: This CDR3 is missing its conserved last phenylalanine or tryptophan, likely due to a read error.

One entry per CDR3 protein results from TCRdb running MiXCR on the PCR reads. This repertoire shows over 8,500 distinct CDR3 sequences, 40% to 60% found once; its top ten account for around 20%. CDR3 length: 15 residues. Germline CDR1 and CDR2: MDHEN and SYDVKM. The V gene lost 2 bases and the J gene lost 5 bases, with 16 bases spanning the gap. Sequencing used esophageal tumor tissue. The sequence was obtained from a female donor with esophageal squamous cell carcinoma. V usage is TRBV28 and J usage is TRBJ2-7; the D gene is possibly TRBD1 (5 bases). CDR3 region: CASSLSSRGRNEQYS. CDR3 nucleotide sequence: TGTGCCAGCAGTTTAAGTTCAAGGGGCCGAAACGAGCAGTACTCC.